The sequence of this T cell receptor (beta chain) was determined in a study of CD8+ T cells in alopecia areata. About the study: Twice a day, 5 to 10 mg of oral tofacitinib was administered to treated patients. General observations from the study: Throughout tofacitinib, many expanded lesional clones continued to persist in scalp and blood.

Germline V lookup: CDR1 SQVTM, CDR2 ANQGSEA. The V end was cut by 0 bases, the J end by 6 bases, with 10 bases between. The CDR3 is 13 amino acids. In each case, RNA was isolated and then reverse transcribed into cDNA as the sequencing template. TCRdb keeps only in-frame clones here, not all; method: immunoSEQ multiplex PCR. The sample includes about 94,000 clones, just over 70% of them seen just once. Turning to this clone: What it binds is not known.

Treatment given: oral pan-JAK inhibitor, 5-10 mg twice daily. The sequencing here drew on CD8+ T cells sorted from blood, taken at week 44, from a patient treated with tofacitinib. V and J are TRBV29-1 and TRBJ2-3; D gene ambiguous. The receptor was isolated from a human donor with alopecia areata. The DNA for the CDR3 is TGCAGCGTTGAAGAGGGAAGGATGGATACGCAGTATTTT. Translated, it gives CSVEEGRMDTQYF.